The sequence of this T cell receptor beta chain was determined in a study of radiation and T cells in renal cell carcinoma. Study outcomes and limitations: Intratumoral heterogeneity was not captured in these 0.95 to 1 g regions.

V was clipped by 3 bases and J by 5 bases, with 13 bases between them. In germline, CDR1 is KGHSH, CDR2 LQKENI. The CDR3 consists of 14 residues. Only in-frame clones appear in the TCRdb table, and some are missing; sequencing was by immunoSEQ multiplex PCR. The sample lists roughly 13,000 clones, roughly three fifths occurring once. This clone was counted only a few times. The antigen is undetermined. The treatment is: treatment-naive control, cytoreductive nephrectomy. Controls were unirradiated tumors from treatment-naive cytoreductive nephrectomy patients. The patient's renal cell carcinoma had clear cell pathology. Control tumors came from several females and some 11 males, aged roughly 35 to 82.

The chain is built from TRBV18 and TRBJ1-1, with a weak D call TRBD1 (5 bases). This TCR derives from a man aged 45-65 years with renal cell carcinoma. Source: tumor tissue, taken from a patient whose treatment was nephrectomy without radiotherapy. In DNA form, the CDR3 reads TGTGCCAGCTCACCCGGGGGATTGGGAACTGAAGCTTTCTTT. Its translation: CASSPGGLGTEAFF.